The following is a T cell receptor beta chain sequence with its context. These data come from a study of blood T cell repertoires in COVID-19. As handled by the study authors: Reference gene primer amplification gave nucleated cell count estimates. TCRdb's copy holds only in-frame clones and misses some; the assay was immunoSEQ multiplex PCR. V, J and clone size reflect that table, while D and trimming were determined from the DNA. The repertoire holds about 120,000 clones, with over 75% as singletons. This CDR3 spans 15 amino acids. CDR1 is SGHTA, CDR2 FQGNSA, per germline. The V end was cut by 1 base, the J end by 7 bases, with 14 bases between.

The receptor's source is a man in his 60s with acute or convalescent COVID-19. The rearrangement uses TRBV7-2 and TRBJ2-1; tentative D call: TRBD2 (6 bases). The sequencing input was peripheral blood. The CDR3 sequence is CASSLVALGRNEQFF. The CDR3 DNA is TGTGCCAGCAGCTTAGTCGCCCTTGGGAGGAATGAGCAGTTCTTC.